The 19 T cell receptor beta chains in this list originate from one sample, sequenced in a study of cytomegalovirus exposure and HLA in healthy donors. The PCR had 60 Vbeta and 13 Jbeta primers. Measured with immunoSEQ multiplex PCR; TCRdb has only the in-frame clones, and not every one. The sample holds 100,000 to 150,000 clones, 80% seen once. The sequenced sample was PBMCs. The receptors originated from a man in his thirties or forties in good health and CMV-seropositive.

The chain combines TRBV19 with TRBJ1-1; possible D gene TRBD1, 5 bases. The CDR3 is made up of 15 amino acids. Trimming cost V 5 bases and J 2 bases, with 15 bases left between them. The germline gives CDR1 LNHDA, CDR2 SQIVND (reference sequence). The CDR3: CASSPWAGTNTEAFF. The CDR3 nucleotides are TGTGCCAGTAGTCCATGGGCAGGGACTAACACTGAAGCTTTCTTT. The variable domain in full, completed from reference TRBV19 and TRBJ1-1, reads DGGITQSPKYLFRKEGQNVTLSCEQNLNHDAMYWYRQDPGQGLRLIYYSQIVNDFQKGDIAEGYSVSREKKESFPLTVTSAQKNPTAFYLCASSPWAGTNTEAFFGQGTRLTVV.

This chain's CDR3 is CAWSRGLSYEQYF. As DNA, the CDR3 is TGTGCCTGGAGTCGGGGACTTTCCTACGAGCAGTACTTC. This sequence joins TRBV30 and TRBJ2-7; TRBD2 might be the D (6 bases). CDR3 length: 13 amino acids. Trimming took off 2 bases at V and 1 base at J, with 9 bases between the two ends. The germline gives CDR1 GTSNPN, CDR2 SVGIG (reference sequence).

This clone appeared a few times. The chain joins TRBV11-2 to TRBJ2-7; 7 bases line up with TRBD1. The germline V gene encodes CDR1 SGHAT and CDR2 FQNNGV. This CDR3 has 14 amino acids. The J segment lost 3 bases and the V segment lost 5 bases, leaving 7 bases of the junction unmatched. The CDR3 DNA reads TGTGCCAGCAGCCTAAAGGGACAGAGCTACGAGCAGTACTTC. As protein: CASSLKGQSYEQYF.

CDR3 in amino acids: CASSQQGAYGYTF. As DNA, the CDR3 is TGTGCCAGCAGCCAACAGGGGGCCTATGGCTACACCTTC. The V gene is TRBV13, the J gene TRBJ1-2; 9 positions agree with TRBD1. The CDR3 runs 13 residues. Germline V gives CDR1 PRHDT, CDR2 FYEKMQ (reference sequence). Trimming removed 5 bases from V and 4 bases from J; junction bases left unmatched: 2. The entire variable domain, with the rest obtained from reference TRBV13 and TRBJ1-2, is as follows: AAGVIQSPRHLIKEKRETATLKCYPIPRHDTVYWYQQGPGQDPQFLISFYEKMQSDKGSIPDRFSAQQFSDYHSELNMSSLELGDSALYFCASSQQGAYGYTFGSGTRLTVV.

The V and J genes are TRBV6-5 and TRBJ2-1; 11 bases are shared with TRBD1. The germline gives CDR1 MNHEY, CDR2 SVGAGI. The V and J ends lost 4 bases and 7 bases, in that order; junction bases with no gene match: 9. This CDR3 spans 16 amino acids. This CDR3 is CASSSSGTGGGNEQFF. CDR3 DNA sequence: TGTGCCAGCAGTTCCTCCGGGACAGGGGGAGGGAATGAGCAGTTCTTC.

The count of this clone is one. CDR3: CASRGAYNEQFF. The CDR3 DNA reads as TGTGCCAGCCGGGGGGCTTACAATGAGCAGTTCTTC. The J gene is TRBJ2-1, the V gene TRBV6-5, with D maybe TRBD2 (7 bases). Trimming cost V 8 bases and J 4 bases, with 9 bases left between them. The CDR3 is 12 amino acids. Germline assignment: CDR1 MNHEY and CDR2 SVGAGI.

The V gene is TRBV6-1, the J gene TRBJ2-5, with TRBD2 matching 7 bases. The J call could be wrong; TRBJ2-7 is a better fit for the DNA end. The length of the CDR3 is 15 residues. Looked up from germline, CDR1 is MNHNS and CDR2 is SASEGT. CDR3 region: CASSFGRSHLYEQYF. Here the CDR3 DNA reads TGTGCCAGCAGCTTCGGGAGGAGCCATCTCTACGAGCAGTACTTC.

This clone was counted a few times. V is TRBV10-1 and J is TRBJ1-2; D call uncertain. With 6 bases removed from V and 4 bases from J, the gap between germline ends came to 18 bases. The CDR3 extends over 15 amino acids. Per germline, CDR1 WNHNN and CDR2 SYGVQD (reference sequence). For the CDR3, the DNA is TGCGCCAGCAGCTCCATCCGGGGAGACCGCTATGGCTACACCTTC. This sequence encodes CASSSIRGDRYGYTF.

V and J are TRBV5-1 and TRBJ1-2; 9 bases agree with TRBD1. The J segment lost 0 bases and the V segment lost 2 bases, leaving 23 bases of the junction unmatched. From germline, CDR1 is SGHRS and CDR2 YFSETQ. The CDR3 is 22 amino acids. CDR3 bases: TGCGCCAGCAGCTTCGCCGGATCCAGTTCCGGGACAGGGAGGAGGCCTAACTATGGCTACACCTTC. Its translation is CASSFAGSSSGTGRRPNYGYTF. Drawing the rest from reference TRBV5-1 and TRBJ1-2, the complete variable domain is KAGVTQTPRYLIKTRGQQVTLSCSPISGHRSVSWYQQTPGQGLQFLFEYFSETQRNKGNFPGRFSGRQFSNSRSEMNVSTLELGDSALYLCASSFAGSSSGTGRRPNYGYTFGSGTRLTVV.

The J gene is TRBJ1-2, the V gene TRBV2, with 7 bases that match TRBD1. Germline values: CDR1 SNHLY, CDR2 FYNNEI. This CDR3 has 12 amino acids. The V segment lost 6 bases and the J segment 4 bases; nucleotides outside the gene matches: 2. CDR3 loop: CASSGTAYGYTF. CDR3 nucleotides: TGTGCCAGCAGCGGGACAGCCTATGGCTACACCTTC.

The V and J genes are TRBV7-3 and TRBJ1-1; TRBD1 agrees at 7 bases. V shed 3 bases, J shed 6 bases, and the junction held 4 bases outside the gene matches. Germline-derived CDR1 and CDR2 are SGHTA and FQGTGA. CDR3 size: 13 residues. CDR3 bases: TGTGCCAGCAGCTTTGACAGGGAGTCTGAAGCTTTCTTT. As protein: CASSFDRESEAFF.

This chain joins TRBV5-5 and TRBJ1-6; the D gene is possibly TRBD1 (5 bases). V lost 0 bases and J 8 bases, leaving 12 bases between the germline ends. The CDR3 spans 15 residues. In germline, CDR1 is SGHKS, CDR2 YYEKEE (reference sequence). CDR3 amino acids: CASSLGWAGDSPLHF. CDR3 in DNA: TGTGCCAGCAGCTTGGGTTGGGCGGGGGATTCACCCCTCCACTTT.

The chain is built from TRBV4-1 and TRBJ1-6, with D possibly matching TRBD1 (6 bases). V was clipped by 4 bases and J by 0 bases, with 13 bases between them. The CDR3 runs to 17 residues. Germline CDR1 MGHRA, CDR2 YSYEKL. The CDR3, as DNA: TGCGCCAGCAGCCCCGACAGGCGAAGCTCCTATAATTCACCCCTCCACTTT. This encodes CASSPDRRSSYNSPLHF.

The gene calls are TRBV12-5 and TRBJ1-5; a weak D match, TRBD1 (6 bases). The germline gives CDR1 LGHNT, CDR2 FRNRAP. CDR3 length: 15 amino acids. V shed 2 bases and J shed 8 bases, with 16 bases lying between them. The CDR3 region is CASGLTTGLTEPQHF. CDR3 coding DNA: TGTGCTAGTGGTTTGACAACAGGGCTTACGGAGCCCCAGCATTTT.

This clone was seen just once. CDR3 residues: CAISDRDTEAFF. The CDR3, as DNA: TGTGCCATCTCCGACCGGGACACTGAAGCTTTCTTT. The chain joins TRBV10-3 to TRBJ1-1; no definite D call. The CDR3 loop spans 12 amino acids. V lost 8 bases, J lost 3 bases, and 10 bases lay in between. Germline-derived CDR1 and CDR2 are ENHRY and SYGVKD.

In this sample, this clone turned up once. This chain uses TRBV28 with TRBJ1-5, with D maybe TRBD1 (6 bases). Trimming shortened V by 5 bases and J by 7 bases, and 18 bases separated the two germline ends. Germline loops: CDR1 MDHEN, CDR2 SYDVKM. The CDR3 consists of 15 residues. CDR3 DNA sequence: TGTGCCAGCAGTCCCGAGGGGGGGTTGGGCCAGCCCCAGCATTTT. This translates into CASSPEGGLGQPQHF.

This rearrangement joins TRBV7-8 to TRBJ1-5; tentative D call: TRBD1 (5 bases). In germline, CDR1 is SGHVS, CDR2 FQNEAQ. This CDR3 has 16 residues. Trimming removed 5 bases at V and 0 bases at J, with 14 bases between. CDR3 loop: CASSAGTSYSNQPQHF. The CDR3 nucleotides are TGTGCCAGCAGCGCCGGGACTTCCTATAGCAATCAGCCCCAGCATTTT.

V gene TRBV27 combines with J gene TRBJ1-3; weak D call: TRBD1 (6 bases). From germline, CDR1 is MNHEY and CDR2 SMNVEV (reference sequence). The CDR3 runs to 14 residues. The ends were cut back, 3 bases at V and 3 bases at J, with 9 bases in the middle. The CDR3 loop reads CASSFSGDGNTIYF. The CDR3 nucleotides are TGTGCCAGCAGTTTCTCAGGGGATGGAAACACCATATATTTT.

In the case of this clone: The final CDR3 position lacks the conserved phenylalanine or tryptophan, pointing to a likely read error. It is unclear where the CDR3 begins or ends on the DNA, so no DNA is shown, and the CDR3 is as TCRdb lists it. This chain links TRBV23-1 with TRBJ2-7; the table assigns TRBD1, which was not confirmed against the DNA. TRBV23-1 is recorded as an ORF, its role being uncertain. The CDR3 region is 12 residues in length, termini included. CDR3 loop: CASTLDPGQKSG.